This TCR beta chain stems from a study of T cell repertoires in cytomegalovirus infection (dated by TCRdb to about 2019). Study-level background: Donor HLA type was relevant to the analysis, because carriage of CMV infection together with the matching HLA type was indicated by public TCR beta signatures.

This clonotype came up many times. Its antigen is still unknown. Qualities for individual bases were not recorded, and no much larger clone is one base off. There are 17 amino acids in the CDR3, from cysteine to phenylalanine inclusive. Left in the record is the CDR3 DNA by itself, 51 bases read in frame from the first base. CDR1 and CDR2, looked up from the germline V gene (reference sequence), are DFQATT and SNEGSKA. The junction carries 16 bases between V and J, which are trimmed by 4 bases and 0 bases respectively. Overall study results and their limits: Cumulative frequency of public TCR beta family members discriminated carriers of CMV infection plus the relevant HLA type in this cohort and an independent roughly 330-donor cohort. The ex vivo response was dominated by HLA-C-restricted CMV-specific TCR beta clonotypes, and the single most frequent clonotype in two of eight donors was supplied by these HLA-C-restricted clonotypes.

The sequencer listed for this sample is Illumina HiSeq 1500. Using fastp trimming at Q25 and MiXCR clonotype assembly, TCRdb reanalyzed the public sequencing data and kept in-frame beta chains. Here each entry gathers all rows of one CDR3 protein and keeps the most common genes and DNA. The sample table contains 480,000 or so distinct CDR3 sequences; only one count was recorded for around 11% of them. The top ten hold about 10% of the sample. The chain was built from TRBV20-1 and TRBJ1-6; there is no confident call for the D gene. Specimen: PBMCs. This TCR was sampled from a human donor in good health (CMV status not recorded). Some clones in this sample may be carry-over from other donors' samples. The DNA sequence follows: TGCAGTGCTACCCGGCGGGTGGGGAGCTCCTATAATTCACCCCTCCACTTT. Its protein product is CSATRRVGSSYNSPLHF.